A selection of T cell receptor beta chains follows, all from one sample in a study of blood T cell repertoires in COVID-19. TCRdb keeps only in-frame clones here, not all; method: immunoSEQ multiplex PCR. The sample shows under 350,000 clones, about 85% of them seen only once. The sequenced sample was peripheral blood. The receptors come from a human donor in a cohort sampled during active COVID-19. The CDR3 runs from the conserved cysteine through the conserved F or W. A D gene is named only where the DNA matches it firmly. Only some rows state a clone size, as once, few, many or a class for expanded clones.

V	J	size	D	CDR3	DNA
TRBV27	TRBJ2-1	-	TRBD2	CASSLRSGLDQFF	TGTGCCAGCTCCCTGAGGTCAGGACTAGATCAGTTCTTC
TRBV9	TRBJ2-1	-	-	CASRSSGEQFF	TGTGCCAGCAGATCATCCGGTGAGCAGTTCTTC
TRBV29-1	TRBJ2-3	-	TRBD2	CSVGGASGRTDTQYF	TGCAGCGTTGGGGGGGCTAGCGGGCGCACAGATACGCAGTATTTT
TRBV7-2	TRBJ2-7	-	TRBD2	CASSRILAGASSYEQYF	TGTGCCAGCAGTAGAATACTGGCGGGAGCAAGCTCCTACGAGCAGTACTTC
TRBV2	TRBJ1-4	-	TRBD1	CASSKPGQRKEKLFF	TGTGCCAGCAGTAAACCGGGACAGAGGAAGGAAAAACTGTTTTTT
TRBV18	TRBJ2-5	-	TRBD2	CASSPQTSGGQETQYF	TGTGCCAGCTCACCTCAGACTAGCGGGGGACAAGAGACCCAGTACTTC
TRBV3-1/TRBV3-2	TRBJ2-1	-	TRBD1	CASSFPDRGQEQFF	TGTGCCAGCAGCTTCCCTGACAGGGGGCAGGAGCAGTTCTTC
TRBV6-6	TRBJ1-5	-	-	CASRIGPGLGKQPQHF	TGTGCCAGCAGGATAGGTCCAGGGTTAGGGAAGCAGCCCCAGCATTTT
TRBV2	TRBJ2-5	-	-	CASRPAPGWGGETQYF	TGTGCCAGCAGACCCGCACCGGGGTGGGGAGGAGAGACCCAGTACTTC
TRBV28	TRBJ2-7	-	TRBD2	CASLAGESYEQYF	TGTGCCAGCTTAGCGGGAGAGTCCTACGAGCAGTACTTC
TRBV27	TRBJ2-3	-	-	CASSFSSTDTQYF	TGTGCCAGCAGTTTTTCTAGCACAGATACGCAGTATTTT
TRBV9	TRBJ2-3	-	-	CASSTGGLAQYF	TGTGCCAGCAGCACCGGGGGGCTAGCGCAGTATTTT
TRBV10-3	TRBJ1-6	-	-	CAIRVDRNSPLHF	TGTGCCATCAGGGTAGACAGGAATTCACCCCTCCACTTT
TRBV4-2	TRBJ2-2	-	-	CASSQTTSGELFF	TGTGCCAGCAGCCAAACAACATCCGGGGAGCTGTTTTTT
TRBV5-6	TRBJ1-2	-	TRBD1	CASSLPRQGGYTF	TGTGCCAGCAGCTTGCCCCGACAGGGTGGCTACACCTTC
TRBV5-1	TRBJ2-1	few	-	CASRGPGDEQFF	TGCGCCAGCAGGGGACCGGGGGATGAGCAGTTCTTC
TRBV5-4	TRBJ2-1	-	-	CASSPGSSYNEQFF	TGTGCCAGCAGCCCCGGGAGCTCCTACAATGAGCAGTTCTTC
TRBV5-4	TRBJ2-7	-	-	CASSSLYEQYF	TGTGCCAGCAGCAGCCTCTACGAGCAGTACTTC
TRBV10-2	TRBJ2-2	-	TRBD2	CASSYSGRAYGELFF	TGCGCCAGCAGTTATAGCGGGAGGGCCTACGGGGAGCTGTTTTTT
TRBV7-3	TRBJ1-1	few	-	CASSLSSGITEAFF	TGTGCCAGCAGCTTAAGTTCGGGGATCACTGAAGCTTTCTTT
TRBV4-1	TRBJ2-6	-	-	CASSQEGGSGANVLTF	TGCGCCAGCAGCCAAGAGGGAGGCTCTGGGGCCAACGTCCTGACTTTC
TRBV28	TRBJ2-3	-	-	CASSLTPGVSTDTQYF	TGTGCCAGCAGTTTAACCCCGGGGGTAAGCACAGATACGCAGTATTTT
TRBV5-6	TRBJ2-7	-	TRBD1	CASSRGQTRSYEQYF	TGTGCCAGCAGCCGGGGACAGACGAGAAGCTACGAGCAGTACTTC
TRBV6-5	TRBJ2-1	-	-	CASSPRRLAYNEQFF	TGTGCCAGCAGTCCCAGGAGACTAGCCTACAATGAGCAGTTCTTC